This TCR beta chain was sequenced in a study of blood T cell repertoires in COVID-19. Sequenced by immunoSEQ multiplex PCR; TCRdb stores in-frame clones only, minus some. The sample holds roughly 150,000 clones; approximately 85% are singletons and the top ten take 8.3%. This clone has only one observation. V lost 2 bases, J lost 1 base, and 9 bases lay in between. The CDR3 has 15 amino acids. Germline V gene data show CDR1 as LNHDA and CDR2 as SQIVND (reference sequence). The genes are TRBV19 and TRBJ1-5, with D possibly matching TRBD1 (6 bases). The receptor was derived from a woman aged 55 to 70 with COVID-19, enrolled during active disease. The specimen sequenced was peripheral blood. The chain's CDR3 is CASSIRGASNQPQHF. The CDR3 DNA is TGTGCCAGTAGTATACGGGGGGCCAGCAATCAGCCCCAGCATTTT.